This T cell receptor beta chain was captured by sequencing in a study of CD8 T cells in Susac syndrome. Reverse transcription used roughly 0.5 to 1 ug RNA and random hexamers. TCRdb reprocessed the immunoSEQ multiplex PCR reads via MiXCR and lists one record per CDR3 protein. The sample gives 100,000 to 150,000 distinct CDR3 sequences, nearly 95% of which show up once; 0.12% is in the top ten. Age- and sex-matched healthy donors served as the control group. The source of this sequence is a human donor in good health. The sequenced material came from CD4+ T cells from PBMCs.

CDR3 region: CASTSYNEQFF. The CDR3 nucleotides are TGCGCCAGCACCTCCTACAATGAGCAGTTCTTC. The chain uses TRBV10-2 and TRBJ2-1; D unresolved. Germline CDR1 and CDR2: WSHSY and SAAADI. The CDR3 has 11 residues. V was cut by 7 bases and J by 0 bases, with 1 base left in between.